This T cell receptor (beta chain) was identified in a study of blood T cell repertoires in COVID-19. Whole-study context: T cells, B-cell-depleted T cells, or PBMCs supplied cDNA or gDNA.

This CDR3 spans 11 amino acids. Germline CDR1 GTSNPN, CDR2 SVGIG (reference sequence). V dropped 4 bases and J dropped 8 bases, with 9 bases sitting between them. This clone has a single count. Seattle participants joined during active infection and were tracked over time. Original analysis: Reference gene primers were amplified, and this amplification served to estimate nucleated cell counts. Profiled with immunoSEQ multiplex PCR; TCRdb holds only in-frame clones, not every one. V, J and clone size are those of that table, while D and trimming were read from the DNA. Of approximately 260,000 clones listed, around nine tenths are singletons.

The genes are TRBV30 and TRBJ2-4; the D is unclear. The TCR was taken from a woman aged 70-85 years with COVID-19, enrolled during active disease. Sequenced sample: peripheral blood. CDR3 sequence (DNA): TGTGCCTGGAAGAGCGAGGACATTCAGTACTTC. It is translated as CAWKSEDIQYF.